The 4 T cell receptor beta chains given below trace back to one sample, sequenced in a study of blood T cells in healthy people across ages. A second PCR, run for roughly 7 to 11 cycles, used a sample-barcoded 5' primer plus a J-beta primer mix. MiXCR, applied by TCRdb to the 5' RACE reads, yields one record per CDR3 protein. The table lists 1 million to 1.2 million distinct CDR3 sequences, 35% to 40% of them singletons. Material: blood. These receptor sequences come from a young man in good health.

The chain joins TRBV5-1 to TRBJ1-1; D might be TRBD1 (6 bases). The CDR3 sequence is 15 residues long. Per the germline V gene, CDR1 is SGHRS and CDR2 is YFSETQ. V was cut by 4 bases and J by 2 bases, with 15 bases left in between. CDR3: CASSVKQGHNTEAFF. Here the CDR3 DNA reads TGCGCCAGCAGCGTAAAACAGGGCCATAACACTGAAGCTTTCTTT.

The chain couples TRBV2 to TRBJ2-3; TRBD2 matches 9 bases. CDR3 length: 15 amino acids. V lost 9 bases and J lost 0; bases outside the gene matches: 7. Per the germline V gene, CDR1 is SNHLY and CDR2 is FYNNEI. CDR3 region: CASRAGGASTDTQYF. The CDR3 DNA reads TGTGCCAGTAGGGCGGGGGGGGCTAGCACAGATACGCAGTATTTT.

This clonotype has a handful of counts. The chain recombines TRBV27 with TRBJ1-4, with D perhaps TRBD1 (5 bases). The CDR3 has 18 residues. V was pared by 4 bases and J by 3 bases, with 21 bases between. Germline CDR1 MNHEY, CDR2 SMNVEV (reference sequence). Here the CDR3 reads CASSYFRDSKGPNEKLFF. The DNA of the CDR3 is TGTGCCAGCAGTTACTTTAGGGACTCAAAGGGTCCTAATGAAAAACTGTTTTTT.

This clonotype has a handful of counts. This chain joins TRBV6-5 and TRBJ2-7; D gene ambiguous. Trimming removed 5 bases at V and 9 bases at J, with 23 bases between. In germline, CDR1 is MNHEY, CDR2 SVGAGI. CDR3 length: 15 residues. The CDR3 is CASSTARTGERRQYF. The CDR3 coding sequence is TGTGCCAGCAGTACCGCACGGACCGGAGAGAGGCGGCAGTACTTC.